The subject of this entry is one TCR beta chain. Its specificity is unknown. Every bit of the isolated RNA underwent reverse transcription, so sequencing read expressed TCRB transcripts. TCRdb keeps only in-frame clones here, not all; method: immunoSEQ multiplex PCR. The sample consists of around 99,000 clones, 30% to 40% of them appearing once. The data derive from a study of beta chain features in type 1 diabetes. Study-level background: The study examined some 110,000,000 sorted cells across all samples.

General study findings and limits: In type 1 diabetes patients, VDJ junctions had fewer insertions; deletions at these junctions were more frequent.

The sequencing sample was made of stem cell memory CD4+ T cells from blood. The TCR sequence derives from a woman aged 18-29 years in good health.

The DNA for the CDR3 is TGCGCCAGCAGCCAAACACCGAACACTGAAGCTTTCTTT. Translated: CASSQTPNTEAFF. This chain uses TRBV5-1 with TRBJ1-1, with D unclear. Germline lookup yields CDR1 SGHRS and CDR2 YFSETQ. Trimming left V 4 bases short and J 1 base short, with 8 bases between. There are 13 residues in the CDR3.